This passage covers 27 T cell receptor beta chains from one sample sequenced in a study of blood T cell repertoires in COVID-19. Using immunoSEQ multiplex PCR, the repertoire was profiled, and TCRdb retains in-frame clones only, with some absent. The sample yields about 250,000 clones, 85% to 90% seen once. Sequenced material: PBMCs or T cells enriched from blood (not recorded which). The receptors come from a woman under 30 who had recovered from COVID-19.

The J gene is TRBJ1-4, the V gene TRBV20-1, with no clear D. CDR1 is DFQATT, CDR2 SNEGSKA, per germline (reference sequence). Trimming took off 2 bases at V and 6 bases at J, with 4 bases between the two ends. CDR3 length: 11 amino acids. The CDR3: CSARPDEKLFF. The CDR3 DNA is TGCAGTGCTAGACCGGATGAAAAACTGTTTTTT.

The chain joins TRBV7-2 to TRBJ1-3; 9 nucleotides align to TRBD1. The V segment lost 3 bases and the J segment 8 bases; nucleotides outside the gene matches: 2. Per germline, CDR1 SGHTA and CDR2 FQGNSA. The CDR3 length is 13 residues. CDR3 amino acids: CASSFRQGDTIYF. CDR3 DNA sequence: TGTGCCAGCAGCTTCAGACAGGGGGACACCATATATTTT.

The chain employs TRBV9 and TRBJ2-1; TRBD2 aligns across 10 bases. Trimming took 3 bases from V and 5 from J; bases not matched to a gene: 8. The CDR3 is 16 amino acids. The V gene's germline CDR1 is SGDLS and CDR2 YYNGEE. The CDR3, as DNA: TGTGCCAGCAGCGCCCACGGGACTAGCGTCCACAATGAGCAGTTCTTC. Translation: CASSAHGTSVHNEQFF.

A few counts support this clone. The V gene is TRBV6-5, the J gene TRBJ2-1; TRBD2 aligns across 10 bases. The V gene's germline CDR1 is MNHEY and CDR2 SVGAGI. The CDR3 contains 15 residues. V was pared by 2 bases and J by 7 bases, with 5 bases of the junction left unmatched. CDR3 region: CASSYQRGGGNEQFF. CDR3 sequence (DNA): TGTGCCAGCAGTTACCAGCGGGGGGGAGGGAATGAGCAGTTCTTC.

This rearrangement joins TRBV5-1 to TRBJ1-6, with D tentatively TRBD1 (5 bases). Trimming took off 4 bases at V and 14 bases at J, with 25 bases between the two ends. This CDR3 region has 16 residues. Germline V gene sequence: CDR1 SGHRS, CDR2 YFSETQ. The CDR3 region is CASSPQGVSRELTLHF. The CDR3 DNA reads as TGCGCCAGCAGCCCCCAAGGGGTCTCCAGGGAATTGACCCTCCACTTT. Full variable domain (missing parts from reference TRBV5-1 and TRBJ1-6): KAGVTQTPRYLIKTRGQQVTLSCSPISGHRSVSWYQQTPGQGLQFLFEYFSETQRNKGNFPGRFSGRQFSNSRSEMNVSTLELGDSALYLCASSPQGVSRELTLHFGNGTRLTVT.

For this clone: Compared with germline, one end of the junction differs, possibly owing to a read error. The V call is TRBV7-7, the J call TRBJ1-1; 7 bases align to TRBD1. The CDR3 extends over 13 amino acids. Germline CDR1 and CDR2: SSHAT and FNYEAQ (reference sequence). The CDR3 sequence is CASSRQGYTEAFF. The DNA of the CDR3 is TGTGCTAGCAGTAGACAGGGCTACACTGAAGCTTTCTTT.

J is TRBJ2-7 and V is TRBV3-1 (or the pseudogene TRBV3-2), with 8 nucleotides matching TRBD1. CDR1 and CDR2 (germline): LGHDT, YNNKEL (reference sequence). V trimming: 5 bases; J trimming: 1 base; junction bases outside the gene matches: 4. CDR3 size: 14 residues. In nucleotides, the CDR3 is TGTGCCAGCAGCGGCCGGGACAGGTCCTACGAGCAGTACTTC. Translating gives CASSGRDRSYEQYF.

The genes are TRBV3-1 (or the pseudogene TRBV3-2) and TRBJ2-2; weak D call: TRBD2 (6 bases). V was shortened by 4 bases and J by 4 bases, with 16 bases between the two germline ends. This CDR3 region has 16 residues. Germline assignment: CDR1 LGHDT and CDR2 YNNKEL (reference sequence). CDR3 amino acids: CASSLGLTGVTGELFF. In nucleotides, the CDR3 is TGTGCCAGCAGCCTAGGACTTACGGGGGTCACCGGGGAGCTGTTTTTT.

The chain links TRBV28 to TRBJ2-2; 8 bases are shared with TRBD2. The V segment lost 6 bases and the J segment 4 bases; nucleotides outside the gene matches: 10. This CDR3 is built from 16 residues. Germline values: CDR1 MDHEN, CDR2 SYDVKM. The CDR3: CASRLPGGSGTGELFF. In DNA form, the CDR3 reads TGTGCCAGCAGATTACCGGGGGGGTCGGGCACCGGGGAGCTGTTTTTT.

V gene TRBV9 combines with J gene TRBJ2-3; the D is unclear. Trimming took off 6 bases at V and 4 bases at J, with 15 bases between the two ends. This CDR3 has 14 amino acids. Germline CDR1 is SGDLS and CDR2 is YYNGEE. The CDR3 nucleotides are TGTGCCAGCACCCGGTCAGCGCCTTCAGATACGCAGTATTTT. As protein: CASTRSAPSDTQYF.

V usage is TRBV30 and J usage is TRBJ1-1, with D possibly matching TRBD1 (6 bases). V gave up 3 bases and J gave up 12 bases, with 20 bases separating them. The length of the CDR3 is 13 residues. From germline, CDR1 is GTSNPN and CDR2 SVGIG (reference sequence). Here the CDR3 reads CAWSDHQGPYTFF. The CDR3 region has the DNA TGTGCCTGGAGCGACCACCAGGGGCCCTATACTTTCTTT.

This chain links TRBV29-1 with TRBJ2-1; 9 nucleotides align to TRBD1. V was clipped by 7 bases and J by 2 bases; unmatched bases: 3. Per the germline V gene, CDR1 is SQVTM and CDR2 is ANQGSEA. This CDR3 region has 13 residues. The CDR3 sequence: CSGRQGAYNEQFF. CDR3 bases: TGCAGCGGGAGACAGGGGGCCTACAATGAGCAGTTCTTC.

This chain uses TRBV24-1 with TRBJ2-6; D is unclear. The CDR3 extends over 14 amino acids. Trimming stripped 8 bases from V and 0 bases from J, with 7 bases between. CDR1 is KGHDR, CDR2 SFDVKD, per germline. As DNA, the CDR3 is TGTGCCACCACCAGTGGCTCTGGGGCCAACGTCCTGACTTTC. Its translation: CATTSGSGANVLTF.

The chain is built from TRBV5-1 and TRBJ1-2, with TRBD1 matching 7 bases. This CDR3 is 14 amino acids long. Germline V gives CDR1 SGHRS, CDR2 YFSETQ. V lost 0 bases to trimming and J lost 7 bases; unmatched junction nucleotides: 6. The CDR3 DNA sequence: TGCGCCAGCAGCTTGGGAGGGGGCGCAGGTGGCTACACCTTC. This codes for CASSLGGGAGGYTF.

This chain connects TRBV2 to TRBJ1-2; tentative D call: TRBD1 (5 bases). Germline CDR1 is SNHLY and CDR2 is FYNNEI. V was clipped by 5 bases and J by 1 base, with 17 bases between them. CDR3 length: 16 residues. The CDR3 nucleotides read TGTGCCAGCAGTCCTACCTCGCAGGGTTATAACTATGGCTACACCTTC. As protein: CASSPTSQGYNYGYTF.

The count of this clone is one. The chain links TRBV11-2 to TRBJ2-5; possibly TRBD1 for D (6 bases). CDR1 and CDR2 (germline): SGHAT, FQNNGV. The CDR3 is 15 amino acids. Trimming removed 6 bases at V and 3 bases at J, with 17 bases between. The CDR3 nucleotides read TGTGCCAGCAGATCTACAGGGATCGGCGAAGAGACCCAGTACTTC. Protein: CASRSTGIGEETQYF. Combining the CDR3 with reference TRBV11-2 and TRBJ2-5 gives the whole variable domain EAGVAQSPRYKIIEKRQSVAFWCNPISGHATLYWYQQILGQGPKLLIQFQNNGVVDDSQLPKDRFSAERLKGVDSTLKIQPAKLEDSAVYLCASRSTGIGEETQYFGPGTRLLVL.

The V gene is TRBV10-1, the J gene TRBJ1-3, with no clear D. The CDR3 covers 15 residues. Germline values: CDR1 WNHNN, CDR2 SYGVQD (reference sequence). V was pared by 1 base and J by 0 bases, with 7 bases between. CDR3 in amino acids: CASSEYADSGNTIYF. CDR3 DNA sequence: TGCGCCAGCAGTGAGTATGCGGACTCTGGAAACACCATATATTTT.

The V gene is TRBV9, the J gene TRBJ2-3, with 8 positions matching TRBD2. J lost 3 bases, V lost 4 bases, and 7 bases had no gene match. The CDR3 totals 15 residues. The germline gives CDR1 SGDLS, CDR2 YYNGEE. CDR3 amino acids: CASSPSGGLTDTQYF. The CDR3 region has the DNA TGTGCCAGCAGCCCGAGCGGGGGATTGACAGATACGCAGTATTTT. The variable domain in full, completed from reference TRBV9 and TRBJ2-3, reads DSGVTQTPKHLITATGQRVTLRCSPRSGDLSVYWYQQSLDQGLQFLIQYYNGEERAKGNILERFSAQQFPDLHSELNLSSLELGDSALYFCASSPSGGLTDTQYFGPGTRLTVL.

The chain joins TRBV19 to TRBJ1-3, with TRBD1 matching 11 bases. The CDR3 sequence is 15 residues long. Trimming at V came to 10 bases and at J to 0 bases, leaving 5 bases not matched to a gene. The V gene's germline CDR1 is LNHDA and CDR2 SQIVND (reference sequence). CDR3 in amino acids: CATRDRGFSGNTIYF. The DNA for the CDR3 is TGTGCCACTAGGGACAGGGGGTTCTCTGGAAACACCATATATTTT.

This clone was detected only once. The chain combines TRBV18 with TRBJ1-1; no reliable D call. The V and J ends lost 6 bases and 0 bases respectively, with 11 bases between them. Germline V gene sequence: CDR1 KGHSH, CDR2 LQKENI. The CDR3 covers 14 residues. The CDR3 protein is CASSQEGLNTEAFF. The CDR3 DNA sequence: TGTGCCAGCTCGCAGGAGGGTTTGAACACTGAAGCTTTCTTT.

Written as DNA, the CDR3 is TGTGCCAGCAGCTTAGGTGGCACGTTGAACACTGAAGCTTTCTTT. Protein sequence: CASSLGGTLNTEAFF. The chain employs TRBV7-2 and TRBJ1-1; D call uncertain. The CDR3 extends over 15 amino acids. Germline values: CDR1 SGHTA, CDR2 FQGNSA. V lost 1 base to trimming and J lost 0 bases, with 9 bases between them. The full variable domain, with the rest looked up from reference TRBV7-2 and TRBJ1-1, is GAGVSQSPSNKVTEKGKDVELRCDPISGHTALYWYRQSLGQGLEFLIYFQGNSAPDKSGLPSDRFSAERTGGSVSTLTIQRTQQEDSAVYLCASSLGGTLNTEAFFGQGTRLTVV.

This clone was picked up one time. This CDR3 reads CASSLANQNTIYF. The CDR3 DNA follows: TGTGCCAGCAGTTTAGCGAACCAGAACACCATATATTTT. The genes are TRBV12-3 or TRBV12-4 and TRBJ1-3; D gene uncertain. The CDR3 sequence is 13 residues long. V dropped 0 bases and J dropped 7 bases, with 7 bases sitting between them.

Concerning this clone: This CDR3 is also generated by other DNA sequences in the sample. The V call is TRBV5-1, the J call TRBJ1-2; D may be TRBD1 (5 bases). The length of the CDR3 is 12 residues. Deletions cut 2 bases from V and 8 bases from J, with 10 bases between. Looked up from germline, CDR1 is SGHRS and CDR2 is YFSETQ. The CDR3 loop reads CASSLGGEGYTF. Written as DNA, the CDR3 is TGCGCCAGCAGCTTAGGAGGGGAAGGCTACACCTTC.

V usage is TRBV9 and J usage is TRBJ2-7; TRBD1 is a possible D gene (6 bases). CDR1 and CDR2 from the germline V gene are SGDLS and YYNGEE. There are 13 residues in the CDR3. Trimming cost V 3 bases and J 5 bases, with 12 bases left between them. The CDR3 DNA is TGTGCCAGCAGCGCACAGGGATCGGACGAGCAGTACTTC. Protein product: CASSAQGSDEQYF.

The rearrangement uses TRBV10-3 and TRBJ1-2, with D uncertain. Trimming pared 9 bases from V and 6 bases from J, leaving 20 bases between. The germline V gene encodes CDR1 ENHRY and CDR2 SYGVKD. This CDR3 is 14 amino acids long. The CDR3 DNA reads TGTGCCATTAAAGGTTCGGTTAAGGGAGATGGCTACACCTTC. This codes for CAIKGSVKGDGYTF.

This chain's CDR3 is CASSQVYQGGTEAFF. The CDR3 coding sequence is TGCGCCAGCAGCCAAGTGTACCAGGGCGGCACTGAAGCTTTCTTT. The chain combines TRBV4-1 with TRBJ1-1; D is possibly TRBD1 (5 bases). The V and J ends lost 1 base and 4 bases respectively, with 13 bases between them. Germline V lookup: CDR1 MGHRA, CDR2 YSYEKL. The CDR3 extends over 15 amino acids.

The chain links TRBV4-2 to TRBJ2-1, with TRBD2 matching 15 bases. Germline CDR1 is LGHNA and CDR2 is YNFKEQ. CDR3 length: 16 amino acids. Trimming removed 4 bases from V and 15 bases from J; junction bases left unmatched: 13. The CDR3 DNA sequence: TGTGCCAGCAGCCTAACCATTGGACTAGCGGGGGGGCCACTGTTCTTC. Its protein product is CASSLTIGLAGGPLFF.